This passage covers 32 T cell receptor beta chains from one sample sequenced in a study of control samples from healthy donors and cancer patients. The data were produced by immunoSEQ multiplex PCR, yet TCRdb's version contains in-frame clones alone and is incomplete. The sample lists about 44,000 clones, around 87% occurring once. Sequencing was performed on PBMCs. Receptor source: a woman between 55 and 75 years old with lung cancer.

The chain has TRBV19 and TRBJ1-2; unclear D gene. The CDR3 is 15 amino acids. Germline CDR1 is LNHDA and CDR2 is SQIVND (reference sequence). V lost 5 bases and J lost 4, with 17 bases in between. The CDR3 sequence is CASSFPGPLGYGYTF. The DNA for the CDR3 is TGTGCCAGTAGTTTTCCGGGTCCTTTAGGCTATGGCTACACCTTC.

This clone appeared once. CDR3 nucleotide sequence: TGTGCCAGCAGTCGCCAGGGGGCCTTTCAGCCCCAGCATTTT. This encodes CASSRQGAFQPQHF. The genes are TRBV28 and TRBJ1-5, with 8 bases matching TRBD1. Germline V gene sequence: CDR1 MDHEN, CDR2 SYDVKM. This CDR3 is 14 amino acids long. J lost 6 bases, V lost 5 bases, and 6 bases had no gene match.

The sample holds a few counts of this clone. V is TRBV10-3 and J is TRBJ1-1; D possibly corresponds to TRBD1 (5 bases). The ends were cut back, 4 bases at V and 4 bases at J, with 13 bases in the middle. The germline gives CDR1 ENHRY, CDR2 SYGVKD. CDR3 length: 14 amino acids. The CDR3 sequence is CAISGGTRATEAFF. CDR3 nucleotide sequence: TGTGCCATCAGTGGGGGGACCCGGGCCACTGAAGCTTTCTTT.

The chain has TRBV28 and TRBJ1-3; D is uncertain. CDR3 length equals 14 residues. Germline values: CDR1 MDHEN, CDR2 SYDVKM. Trimming left V 6 bases short and J 4 bases short, with 13 bases between. This CDR3 is CASSPALAGNTIYF. The CDR3 DNA follows: TGTGCCAGCAGCCCAGCCTTGGCGGGAAACACCATATATTTT.

The chain joins TRBV2 to TRBJ1-4, with 7 bases that match TRBD1. J gave up 0 bases and V 8 bases, and 12 bases lay outside the gene matches. Germline V gene lookup returns CDR1 SNHLY and CDR2 FYNNEI. The CDR3 runs 17 residues. CDR3 protein: CASQGPDRIATNEKLFF. The DNA for the CDR3 is TGTGCCAGCCAAGGCCCGGACAGGATCGCAACTAATGAAAAACTGTTTTTT.

The chain recombines TRBV30 with TRBJ2-3, with D unresolved. The germline gives CDR1 GTSNPN, CDR2 SVGIG (reference sequence). V was clipped by 6 bases and J by 2 bases, with 9 bases between them. The CDR3 has 12 amino acids. The CDR3 loop is CACRPTTDTQYF. The DNA of the CDR3 is TGTGCCTGTCGTCCAACCACAGATACGCAGTATTTT. Variable domain in full (rest from reference TRBV30 and TRBJ2-3): SQTIHQWPATLVQPVGSPLSLECTVEGTSNPNLYWYRQAAGRGLQLLFYSVGIGQISSEVPQNLSASRPQDRQFILSSKKLLLSDSGFYLCACRPTTDTQYFGPGTRLTVL.

This clone was seen only a few times. The chain recombines TRBV6-5 with TRBJ2-7, with D possibly matching TRBD1 (7 bases). Per the germline V gene, CDR1 is MNHEY and CDR2 is SVGAGI. Trimming took off 6 bases at V and 4 bases at J, with 19 bases between the two ends. The CDR3 has 15 amino acids. The CDR3 bases are TGTGCCAGCAGCGTTGAGGCAGGGGGAGGTTACGAGCAGTACTTC. Translated, it gives CASSVEAGGGYEQYF.

The V call is TRBV5-1, the J call TRBJ2-3; 7 bases match TRBD1. Germline values: CDR1 SGHRS, CDR2 YFSETQ. The CDR3 covers 15 residues. The V gene end was trimmed by 1 base and the J gene end by 0 bases; junction bases not matched to a gene: 2. The CDR3 region has the DNA TGCGCCAGCAGCTTGCAACAGGGGAGCACAGATACGCAGTATTTT. Translated: CASSLQQGSTDTQYF.

V gene TRBV5-6 combines with J gene TRBJ2-1; a possible D gene is TRBD1 (8 bases). The CDR3 is 16 amino acids. Germline CDR1 reads SGHDT; CDR2 reads YYEEEE. Trimming stripped 4 bases from V and 0 bases from J, with 14 bases between. This chain's CDR3 is CASSGTGGASYNEQFF. CDR3 in DNA: TGTGCCAGCAGCGGAACAGGGGGGGCCTCCTACAATGAGCAGTTCTTC.

The chain is built from TRBV10-1 and TRBJ2-1; 8 bases map to TRBD2. V shed 3 bases and J 7 bases; nucleotides not matched to a gene: 8. Germline V gene lookup returns CDR1 WNHNN and CDR2 SYGVQD (reference sequence). CDR3 length equals 15 residues. The DNA of the CDR3 is TGCGCCAGCAGTGACCGGGAGGGCCCGGCGAATGAGCAGTTCTTC. This codes for CASSDREGPANEQFF.

V is TRBV6-5 and J is TRBJ2-7; 7 bases match TRBD2. The germline CDR1 and CDR2 sequences are MNHEY and SVGAGI. Unmatched junction bases numbered 5, after V lost 3 bases and J lost 6 bases. The CDR3 runs 13 residues. The CDR3 nucleotides are TGTGCCAGCAGTTATCTAGCGGATCCCGAGCAGTACTTC. Its translation is CASSYLADPEQYF.

The rearrangement uses TRBV30 and TRBJ2-7; D remains ambiguous. CDR1 and CDR2 (germline): GTSNPN, SVGIG (reference sequence). V was shortened by 2 bases and J by 3 bases, with 8 bases between the two germline ends. This CDR3 region has 12 residues. CDR3 DNA: TGTGCCTGGAGTACGGACGGCTACGAGCAGTACTTC. Translation gives CAWSTDGYEQYF.

This chain connects TRBV29-1 to TRBJ2-1, with unresolved D. This CDR3 contains 14 residues. Trimming left V 0 bases short and J 7 bases short, with 13 bases between. CDR1 SQVTM and CDR2 ANQGSEA come from the germline V gene. The CDR3: CSVEDFPTKNEQFF. The CDR3 region has the DNA TGCAGCGTTGAAGATTTTCCCACAAAAAATGAGCAGTTCTTC.

This chain links TRBV27 with TRBJ2-3, with 7 bases fitting TRBD1. The germline CDR1 and CDR2 sequences are MNHEY and SMNVEV (reference sequence). This CDR3 has 12 residues. V dropped 2 bases and J dropped 9; count of bases not matched to a gene: 2. The CDR3 region has the DNA TGTGCCAGCAGTTTAAGACAGGGCACGCAGTATTTT. Encoded protein: CASSLRQGTQYF.

V and J are TRBV27 and TRBJ2-5; D is perhaps TRBD1 (5 bases). Germline lookup yields CDR1 MNHEY and CDR2 SMNVEV (reference sequence). The germline V and J ends were trimmed by 6 bases and 5 bases, with 13 bases remaining between them. There are 13 residues in the CDR3. This CDR3 reads CASSRRAWETQYF. The CDR3, as DNA: TGTGCCAGCAGCCGCAGGGCTTGGGAGACCCAGTACTTC.

The chain combines TRBV30 with TRBJ2-5; tentatively, D is TRBD1 (6 bases). From germline, CDR1 is GTSNPN and CDR2 SVGIG (reference sequence). Trimming removed 3 bases from V and 1 base from J, with 15 bases in between. The CDR3 has 15 residues. The CDR3 bases are TGTGCCTGGAGACCCATACGACAGGTCCAAGAGACCCAGTACTTC. This gives the protein CAWRPIRQVQETQYF. The variable domain in full, with the rest retrieved from reference TRBV30 and TRBJ2-5, is SQTIHQWPATLVQPVGSPLSLECTVEGTSNPNLYWYRQAAGRGLQLLFYSVGIGQISSEVPQNLSASRPQDRQFILSSKKLLLSDSGFYLCAWRPIRQVQETQYFGPGTRLLVL.

CDR3: CASSFLPMTPGNQPQHF. In nucleotides, the CDR3 is TGTGCCAGCAGTTTCCTGCCCATGACCCCTGGTAATCAGCCCCAGCATTTT. The gene calls are TRBV27 and TRBJ1-5; no reliable D call. The CDR3 totals 17 residues. Looked up from germline, CDR1 is MNHEY and CDR2 is SMNVEV (reference sequence). With 3 bases removed from V and 4 bases from J, the gap between germline ends came to 19 bases.

The chain recombines TRBV30 with TRBJ2-7; TRBD2 matches at 12 bases. Germline V gene data show CDR1 as GTSNPN and CDR2 as SVGIG (reference sequence). CDR3 length: 17 amino acids. V shed 3 bases, J shed 2 bases, and the junction held 11 bases outside the gene matches. The CDR3 region has the DNA TGTGCCTGGAGAAGGTGGCAAGGGACTAGCGGGCCCTACGAGCAGTACTTC. Translating gives CAWRRWQGTSGPYEQYF.

This clone was recorded once. This rearrangement joins TRBV28 to TRBJ1-1; TRBD1 matches at 8 bases. V gave up 5 bases and J gave up 0 bases; unmatched junction bases: 5. Germline CDR1 reads MDHEN; CDR2 reads SYDVKM. The CDR3 is made up of 15 amino acids. The chain's CDR3 is CASSLGQGMNTEAFF. CDR3 sequence (DNA): TGTGCCAGCAGTCTCGGACAGGGTATGAACACTGAAGCTTTCTTT.

This chain uses TRBV11-1 with TRBJ2-7; D possibly uses TRBD1 or TRBD2 (5 bases each). The CDR3 runs to 14 residues. The ends were cut back, 8 bases at V and 0 bases at J, with 14 bases in the middle. Germline V lookup: CDR1 SGHAT, CDR2 FQDESV (reference sequence). CDR3 bases: TGTGCCAGCGTTCGGGGCCTAGGCTCCTACGAGCAGTACTTC. It is translated as CASVRGLGSYEQYF.

The gene calls are TRBV28 and TRBJ2-7; D ambiguous. Germline lookup yields CDR1 MDHEN and CDR2 SYDVKM. Trimming shortened V by 5 bases and J by 2 bases, and 16 bases separated the two germline ends. CDR3 length equals 15 residues. CDR3 nucleotides: TGTGCCAGCAGTATTGGGTCCCTGGACGCCTACGAGCAGTACTTC. This gives the protein CASSIGSLDAYEQYF.

The gene calls are TRBV5-1 and TRBJ2-7, with D maybe TRBD2 (6 bases). CDR1 is SGHRS, CDR2 YFSETQ, per germline. The CDR3 contains 14 residues. CDR3 residues: CAAECGTQEVEQYF. The CDR3, as DNA: TGCGCAGCAGAATGCGGGACCCAGGAGGTCGAGCAGTACTTC.

J is TRBJ2-7 and V is TRBV2, with 7 positions matching TRBD1. Germline CDR1 reads SNHLY; CDR2 reads FYNNEI. V dropped 6 bases and J dropped 5; count of bases not matched to a gene: 7. CDR3 length: 13 amino acids. The CDR3 is CASSDRVSDEQYF. The DNA for the CDR3 is TGTGCCAGCAGCGACAGGGTAAGCGACGAGCAGTACTTC.

This rearrangement joins TRBV5-1 to TRBJ2-1; D unclear. V lost 0 bases to trimming and J lost 4 bases, with 8 bases between them. The CDR3 sequence is 14 residues long. Germline values: CDR1 SGHRS, CDR2 YFSETQ. The CDR3 sequence is CASSLGDNYNEQFF. The CDR3 DNA follows: TGCGCCAGCAGCTTGGGTGACAATTACAATGAGCAGTTCTTC.

CDR3 sequence: CASRAGLAGVGPNEQFF. The CDR3 nucleotides are TGTGCCAGCAGAGCCGGACTAGCGGGAGTCGGTCCCAATGAGCAGTTCTTC. The chain joins TRBV28 to TRBJ2-1, with 13 bases matching TRBD2. J gave up 6 bases and V 6 bases, and 11 bases lay outside the gene matches. The V gene's germline CDR1 is MDHEN and CDR2 SYDVKM. The CDR3 has 17 residues.

V is TRBV3-1 (or the pseudogene TRBV3-2) and J is TRBJ1-3; D unclear. The germline V gene encodes CDR1 LGHDT and CDR2 YNNKEL (reference sequence). V was cut by 1 base and J by 4 bases, with 2 bases left in between. There are 12 residues in the CDR3. In DNA form, the CDR3 reads TGTGCCAGCAGCCAAGCAGGAAACACCATATATTTT. Translation gives CASSQAGNTIYF.

This rearrangement joins TRBV5-1 to TRBJ2-7; 7 bases fit TRBD2. Trimming removed 1 base from V and 4 bases from J; junction bases left unmatched: 5. CDR1 is SGHRS and CDR2 is YFSETQ in the germline V gene. The CDR3 sequence is 14 residues long. The chain's CDR3 is CASSLRGSGYEQYF. CDR3 bases: TGCGCCAGCAGCTTGCGCGGGAGCGGGTACGAGCAGTACTTC.

The J gene is TRBJ2-1, the V gene TRBV2; no firm D call. V lost 3 bases to trimming and J lost 5 bases, with 5 bases between them. This CDR3 contains 12 residues. Germline CDR1 and CDR2: SNHLY and FYNNEI. CDR3 in amino acids: CASSDHNNEQFF. DNA of the CDR3: TGTGCCAGCAGTGACCACAACAATGAGCAGTTCTTC.

The chain combines TRBV19 with TRBJ2-7, with D maybe TRBD2 (6 bases). The ends were cut back, 7 bases at V and 6 bases at J, with 16 bases in the middle. This CDR3 region has 13 residues. Per germline, CDR1 LNHDA and CDR2 SQIVND (reference sequence). Here the CDR3 DNA reads TGTGCCAGTAAAGGAACGGGAGTACGCGAGCAGTACTTC. The encoded protein is CASKGTGVREQYF. The full variable domain, with the rest looked up from reference TRBV19 and TRBJ2-7, is DGGITQSPKYLFRKEGQNVTLSCEQNLNHDAMYWYRQDPGQGLRLIYYSQIVNDFQKGDIAEGYSVSREKKESFPLTVTSAQKNPTAFYLCASKGTGVREQYFGPGTRLTVT.

The chain joins TRBV30 to TRBJ1-1; no definite D call. This CDR3 is built from 12 residues. Germline V lookup: CDR1 GTSNPN, CDR2 SVGIG (reference sequence). V lost 1 base to trimming and J lost 0 bases, with 3 bases between them. The CDR3 spells CAWSGMNTEAFF. CDR3 nucleotides: TGTGCCTGGAGTGGTATGAACACTGAAGCTTTCTTT.

The sample holds a few counts of this clone. The V and J genes are TRBV13 and TRBJ1-1; TRBD1 agrees at 7 bases. Germline values: CDR1 PRHDT, CDR2 FYEKMQ (reference sequence). The CDR3 runs 14 residues. After removal of 1 base from V and 5 bases from J, the junction contained 4 bases not matched to a gene. This CDR3 reads CASSLVTGATEAFF. In DNA form, the CDR3 reads TGTGCCAGCAGCTTAGTTACAGGGGCTACTGAAGCTTTCTTT.

V is TRBV2 and J is TRBJ2-5; TRBD2 is a possible D gene (6 bases). This CDR3 spans 13 amino acids. The germline V gene encodes CDR1 SNHLY and CDR2 FYNNEI. The CDR3 DNA is TGTGGGTCGACGCGGGGCATCTTGGAGACCCAGTACTTC. Protein sequence: CGSTRGILETQYF.